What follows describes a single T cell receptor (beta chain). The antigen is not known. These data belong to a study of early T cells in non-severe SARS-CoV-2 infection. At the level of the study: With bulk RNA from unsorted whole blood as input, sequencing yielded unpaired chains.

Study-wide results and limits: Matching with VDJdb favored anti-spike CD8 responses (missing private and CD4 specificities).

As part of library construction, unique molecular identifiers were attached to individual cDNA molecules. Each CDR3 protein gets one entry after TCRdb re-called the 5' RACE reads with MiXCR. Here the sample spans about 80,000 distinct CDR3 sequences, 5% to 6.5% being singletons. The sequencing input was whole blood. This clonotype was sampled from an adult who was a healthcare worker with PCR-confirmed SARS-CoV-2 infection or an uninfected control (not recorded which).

The CDR3 protein is CASFDSGTTDTQYF. The CDR3 DNA reads TGTGCCAGCTTCGATAGCGGGACCACAGATACGCAGTATTTT. The chain uses TRBV6-6 and TRBJ2-3, with 8 bases aligning to TRBD2. Germline V gives CDR1 MNHNY, CDR2 SVGAGI (reference sequence). V was pared by 8 bases and J by 2 bases, with 6 bases of the junction left unmatched. This CDR3 is 14 amino acids long.